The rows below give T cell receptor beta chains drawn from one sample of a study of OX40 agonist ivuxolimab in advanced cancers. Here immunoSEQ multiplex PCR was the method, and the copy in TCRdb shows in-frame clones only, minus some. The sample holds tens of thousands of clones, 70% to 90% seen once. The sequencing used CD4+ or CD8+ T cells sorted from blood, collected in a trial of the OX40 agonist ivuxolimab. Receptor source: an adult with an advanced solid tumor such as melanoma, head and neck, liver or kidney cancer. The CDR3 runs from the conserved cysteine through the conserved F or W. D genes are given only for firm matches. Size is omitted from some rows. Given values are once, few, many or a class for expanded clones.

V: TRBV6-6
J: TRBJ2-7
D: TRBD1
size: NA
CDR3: CASSYLGTAGYEQYF
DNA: TGTGCCAGCAGTTACCTCGGGACAGCAGGCTACGAGCAGTACTTC

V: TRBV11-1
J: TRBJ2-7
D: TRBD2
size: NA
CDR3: CASSLGLAGEQYF
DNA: TGTGCCAGCAGCCTCGGACTAGCGGGTGAGCAGTACTTC

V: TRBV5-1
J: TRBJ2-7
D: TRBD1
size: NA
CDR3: CASSLLTGGLDEQYF
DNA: TGCGCCAGCAGCTTGCTGACAGGGGGCCTGGACGAGCAGTACTTC

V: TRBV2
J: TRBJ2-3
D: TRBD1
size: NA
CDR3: CASYGDRGGGWVDTQYF
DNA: TGTGCCAGTTATGGGGACAGGGGAGGAGGTTGGGTAGATACGCAGTATTTT

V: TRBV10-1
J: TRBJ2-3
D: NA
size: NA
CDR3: CASSEWGHGTDTQYF
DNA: TGCGCCAGCAGTGAGTGGGGACATGGGACAGATACGCAGTATTTT

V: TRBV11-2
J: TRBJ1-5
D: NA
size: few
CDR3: CASSRQEQQPQHF
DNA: TGTGCCAGCAGCCGACAGGAACAACAGCCCCAGCATTTT

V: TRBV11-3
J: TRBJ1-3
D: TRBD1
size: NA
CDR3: CASSYRGSGNTIYF
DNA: TGTGCCAGCAGCTACAGGGGTTCTGGAAACACCATATATTTT

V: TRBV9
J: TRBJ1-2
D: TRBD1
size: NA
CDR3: CASTSVGGPNLEHYGYTF
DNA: TGTGCCAGCACCTCCGTAGGGGGCCCCAATCTAGAGCACTATGGCTACACCTTC

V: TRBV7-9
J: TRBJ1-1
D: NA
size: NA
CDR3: CASSLFPGNTEAFF
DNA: TGTGCCAGCAGCTTATTTCCCGGCAACACTGAAGCTTTCTTT

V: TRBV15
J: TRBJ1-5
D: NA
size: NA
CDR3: CATSIPYSNQPQHF
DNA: TGTGCCACCAGCATCCCGTATAGCAATCAGCCCCAGCATTTT

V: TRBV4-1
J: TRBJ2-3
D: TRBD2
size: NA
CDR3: CASSHREGRMDTQYF
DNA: TGCGCCAGCAGCCACCGGGAGGGCCGCATGGATACGCAGTATTTT

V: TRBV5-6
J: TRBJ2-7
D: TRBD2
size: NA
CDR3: CASSLAGREGLYEQYF
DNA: TGTGCCAGCAGCTTGGCGGGGCGGGAGGGCCTCTACGAGCAGTACTTC

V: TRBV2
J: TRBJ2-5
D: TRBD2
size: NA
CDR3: CASRPTGAGGHETQYF
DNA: TGTGCCAGCAGGCCCACAGGAGCGGGAGGTCATGAGACCCAGTACTTC

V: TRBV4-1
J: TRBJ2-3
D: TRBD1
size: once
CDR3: CASSQGGDRGDTQYF
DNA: TGCGCCAGCAGCCAAGGAGGGGACAGGGGCGATACGCAGTATTTT

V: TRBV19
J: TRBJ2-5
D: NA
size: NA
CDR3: CASSLYLGETQYF
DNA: TGTGCCAGTAGTCTCTACCTGGGGGAGACCCAGTACTTC

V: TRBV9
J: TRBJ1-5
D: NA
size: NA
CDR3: CASSGEGGNQPQHF
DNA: TGTGCCAGCAGCGGAGAAGGGGGCAATCAGCCCCAGCATTTT

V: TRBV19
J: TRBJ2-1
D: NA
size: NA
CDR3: CASSIDASSYNEQFF
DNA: TGTGCCAGTAGTATAGATGCGAGCTCCTACAATGAGCAGTTCTTC

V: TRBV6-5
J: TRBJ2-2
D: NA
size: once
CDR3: CASSTQNTGELFF
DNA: TGTGCCAGCAGCACGCAGAACACCGGGGAGCTGTTTTTT

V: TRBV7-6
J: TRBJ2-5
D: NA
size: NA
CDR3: CASSTRDNGEQYF
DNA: TGTGCCAGCAGCACCCGGGACAACGGGGAGCAGTACTTC

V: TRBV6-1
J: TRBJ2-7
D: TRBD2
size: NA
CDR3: CASSEASGSSYEQYF
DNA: TGTGCCAGCAGTGAAGCTAGCGGGAGCTCCTACGAGCAGTACTTC